The T cell receptor beta chain described here comes from a study of cytomegalovirus exposure and HLA in healthy donors. Overall study findings and caveats: High specificity and sensitivity for cytomegalovirus status were reported for the classifier.

TCRdb's table, derived via immunoSEQ multiplex PCR, lists solely in-frame clones and lacks some. The sample has 100,000 to 150,000 clones; around nine tenths are singletons. The length of the CDR3 is 15 residues. V was cut by 6 bases and J by 7 bases, with 18 bases left in between. CDR1 and CDR2 from the germline V gene are SGHAT and FQNNGV. As concerns this clone: Its antigen is as yet unknown.

The chain recombines TRBV11-2 with TRBJ1-4; TRBD1 is a possible D gene (6 bases). The sequencing sample was made of PBMCs. This TCR came from a woman aged 18-30 years in good health and CMV-seronegative. The CDR3 region is CASSYRDRASEKLFF. CDR3 sequence (DNA): TGTGCCAGCAGTTACAGGGATCGAGCTTCTGAAAAACTGTTTTTT.